This TCR beta chain stems from a study of T cells in Graves' hyperthyroidism and ophthalmopathy. This clonotype was picked up many times. Amplified TCR beta CDR3 regions came from RNA transcripts. A first-round RT-PCR of the TCR CDR3 used the HTBI primer set. Each CDR3 protein gets one entry after TCRdb re-called the multiplex PCR reads with MiXCR. Of about 160,000 distinct CDR3 sequences in the sample, just under 9.5% are singletons; the top ten hold around 21%. J gave up 3 bases and V 5 bases, and 3 bases lay outside the gene matches. This CDR3 contains 14 residues. The germline CDR1 and CDR2 sequences are SNHLY and FYNNEI.

The sequence derives from a woman under 30 with Graves' hyperthyroidism that later progressed to Graves' ophthalmopathy. Sequencing was carried out using blood. This rearrangement joins TRBV2 to TRBJ1-5; 8 bases are a match to TRBD1. CDR3 protein: CASSQGAPNQPQHF. The CDR3 DNA follows: TGTGCCAGCAGTCAGGGGGCCCCCAATCAGCCCCAGCATTTT.